The 10 T cell receptor beta chains below all came from one sample that was sequenced in a study of blood T cell repertoires in COVID-19. Method: immunoSEQ multiplex PCR; TCRdb's copy keeps in-frame clones and lacks some. The table lists roughly 74,000 clones, nearly 90% of them singletons. Sequenced sample: peripheral blood. Every receptor here comes from a man in his 70s with active or convalescent COVID-19.

The J gene is TRBJ2-5, the V gene TRBV5-1; TRBD2 aligns across 12 bases. V lost 0 bases and J lost 5; bases outside the gene matches: 8. Germline CDR1 reads SGHRS; CDR2 reads YFSETQ. The CDR3 totals 17 residues. DNA for the CDR3: TGCGCCAGCAGCTTGGGAGGAAGGACTAGCGGGATGGAGACCCAGTACTTC. Translation gives CASSLGGRTSGMETQYF.

The chain uses TRBV27 and TRBJ2-1; 9 bases map to TRBD2. Germline CDR1 and CDR2: MNHEY and SMNVEV (reference sequence). Germline trimming cut 6 bases from V and 11 bases from J; bases unmatched to any gene: 5. This CDR3 comprises 12 residues. The CDR3 bases are TGTGCCAGCAGCATTAGCGGGGGCCAGCAGTTCTTC. Translating it yields CASSISGGQQFF.

V usage is TRBV15 and J usage is TRBJ1-5, with 7 positions matching TRBD1. Trimming cost V 0 bases and J 4 bases; bases outside gene matches: 6. The CDR3 has 16 amino acids. Germline lookup yields CDR1 LNHNV and CDR2 YYDKDF (reference sequence). CDR3 residues: CATSRDQGVPNQPQHF. The CDR3 DNA is TGTGCCACCAGCAGAGATCAGGGGGTCCCGAATCAGCCCCAGCATTTT.

This clone was seen once. This chain uses TRBV7-9 with TRBJ2-1; a weak D match, TRBD2 (6 bases). The CDR3 is 16 amino acids. The germline gives CDR1 SEHNR, CDR2 FQNEAQ (reference sequence). V lost 4 bases and J 4 bases, leaving 17 bases between the germline ends. The CDR3 reads CASSYSLGGIYNEQFF. The CDR3 region has the DNA TGTGCCAGCAGCTACTCCCTAGGCGGGATATACAATGAGCAGTTCTTC.

This chain links TRBV5-4 with TRBJ2-3; 14 bases match TRBD2. Germline lookup yields CDR1 SGHNT and CDR2 YYREEE (reference sequence). This CDR3 is 18 amino acids long. J gave up 5 bases and V 3 bases, and 11 bases lay outside the gene matches. CDR3 in DNA: TGTGCCAGCAGCTCTCCGGGACTAGCGGGAGCAGGTCAAGATACGCAGTATTTT. Protein sequence: CASSSPGLAGAGQDTQYF.

This rearrangement joins TRBV6-6 to TRBJ1-1; D is perhaps TRBD1 (5 bases). V lost 4 bases and J lost 10, with 10 bases in between. Germline V gene sequence: CDR1 MNHNY, CDR2 SVGAGI (reference sequence). The CDR3 spans 11 residues. The CDR3 DNA sequence: TGTGCCAGCAGTTCACCAGGGCGAGCTTTCTTT. Its protein is CASSSPGRAFF.

The rearrangement joins TRBV12-5 to TRBJ1-6; D may be TRBD1 (6 bases). The CDR3 sequence is 14 residues long. Germline V gene data show CDR1 as LGHNT and CDR2 as FRNRAP. Trimming pared 8 bases from V and 9 bases from J, leaving 17 bases between. The CDR3 DNA follows: TGTGCTAGTAGGGAAGGGGGGGATGCTTCACCCCTCCACTTT. Amino acids: CASREGGDASPLHF.

The V call is TRBV10-2, the J call TRBJ2-6; the match to TRBD1 covers 10 bases. V was clipped by 4 bases and J by 3 bases; unmatched bases: 3. Germline CDR1 is WSHSY and CDR2 is SAAADI. The CDR3 length is 16 residues. The CDR3 reads CASSGQGAVGANVLTF. In DNA, the CDR3 is TGCGCCAGCAGTGGACAGGGGGCGGTTGGGGCCAACGTCCTGACTTTC.

V usage is TRBV27 and J usage is TRBJ2-2; 8 bases line up with TRBD2. Germline assignment: CDR1 MNHEY and CDR2 SMNVEV (reference sequence). This CDR3 spans 13 amino acids. The CDR3: CGAGESNTGELFF. The CDR3 DNA follows: TGTGGAGCGGGAGAGTCTAACACCGGGGAGCTGTTTTTT.

J is TRBJ2-5 and V is TRBV18; 7 nucleotides line up with TRBD1. CDR3 length: 14 residues. Trimming took 4 bases from V and 5 from J; bases not matched to a gene: 7. From germline, CDR1 is KGHSH and CDR2 LQKENI. The CDR3: CASSRTGSQETQYF. In nucleotides, the CDR3 is TGTGCCAGCTCACGGACAGGATCACAGGAGACCCAGTACTTC.